The 2 T cell receptor beta chains listed next were all sequenced from one sample in a study of blood T cell repertoires in COVID-19. Data came from immunoSEQ multiplex PCR; TCRdb stores just in-frame clones and leaves some out. The table records 150,000 to 200,000 clones, 76% of them present only once. The sample was PBMCs or T cells enriched from blood (not recorded which). These receptors all stem from a woman between 45 and 60 years old with acute COVID-19.

The rearrangement joins TRBV7-2 to TRBJ2-5, with D hard to call. The ends were cut back, 4 bases at V and 2 bases at J, with 5 bases in the middle. Germline loops: CDR1 SGHTA, CDR2 FQGNSA. The CDR3 sequence is 12 residues long. CDR3 amino acids: CASSSNQETQYF. The CDR3 bases are TGTGCCAGCAGCTCTAATCAAGAGACCCAGTACTTC.

V and J are TRBV18 and TRBJ2-5; D perhaps matches TRBD2 (5 bases). Per germline, CDR1 KGHSH and CDR2 LQKENI. This CDR3 comprises 14 residues. V was shortened by 6 bases and J by 2 bases, with 13 bases between the two germline ends. The CDR3 protein is CASSRQIAQETQYF. CDR3 sequence (DNA): TGTGCCAGCTCCCGCCAAATAGCGCAAGAGACCCAGTACTTC.